Listed here are 2 T cell receptor beta chains from one sample, sequenced in a study of cytomegalovirus exposure and HLA in healthy donors. This table comes from immunoSEQ multiplex PCR, and its TCRdb copy is limited to in-frame clones, with some not included. The sample lists some 190,000 clones; 86% were seen once. Source material: PBMCs. The receptors originated from a man aged 30 to 45 in good health and CMV-seropositive.

This rearrangement joins TRBV6-5 to TRBJ2-7, with 8 bases fitting TRBD2. From germline, CDR1 is MNHEY and CDR2 SVGAGI. J lost 1 base, V lost 0 bases, and 5 bases had no gene match. The CDR3 has 16 amino acids. The CDR3 DNA reads TGTGCCAGCAGTTACTCGTTCAGCGGGGGATCCTACGAGCAGTACTTC. Translating gives CASSYSFSGGSYEQYF.

The chain carries TRBV6-1 and TRBJ2-1; TRBD1 matches 7 bases. Trimming removed 5 bases from V and 12 bases from J; junction bases left unmatched: 16. The CDR3 is 15 amino acids. CDR1 MNHNS and CDR2 SASEGT come from the germline V gene. The CDR3 reads CASSTGTVNIEWQFF. The CDR3, as DNA: TGTGCCAGCAGTACCGGGACAGTGAATATCGAGTGGCAGTTCTTC.